This T cell receptor beta chain was obtained from a study of regulatory T cells in long-lasting Graves disease. Both iRepertoire HTBI primers and Arm-PCR of CDR3 regions were used to build the TCR beta libraries. Each CDR3 protein gets one entry after TCRdb re-called the multiplex PCR reads with MiXCR. The table has hundreds of thousands of distinct CDR3 sequences, 30% seen once. Time point reported: persistent/refractory GD, antithyroid drugs over 5 years with positive TRAb. Isolated PBMC RNA provided the starting material for the TCR library. The specimen was peripheral blood mononuclear cells (PBMCs), collected when the disease was refractory, from a patient treated with antithyroid drugs. This receptor was identified in a female donor with Graves disease.

The CDR3 loop is CSARSRQGKNIQYF. The DNA for the CDR3 is TGCAGTGCTAGATCCCGACAGGGAAAAAACATTCAGTACTTC. The rearrangement links TRBV20-1 to TRBJ2-4; the match to TRBD1 covers 7 bases. The V gene's germline CDR1 is DFQATT and CDR2 SNEGSKA (reference sequence). This CDR3 comprises 14 residues. The V gene end was trimmed by 2 bases and the J gene end by 4 bases; junction bases not matched to a gene: 5.